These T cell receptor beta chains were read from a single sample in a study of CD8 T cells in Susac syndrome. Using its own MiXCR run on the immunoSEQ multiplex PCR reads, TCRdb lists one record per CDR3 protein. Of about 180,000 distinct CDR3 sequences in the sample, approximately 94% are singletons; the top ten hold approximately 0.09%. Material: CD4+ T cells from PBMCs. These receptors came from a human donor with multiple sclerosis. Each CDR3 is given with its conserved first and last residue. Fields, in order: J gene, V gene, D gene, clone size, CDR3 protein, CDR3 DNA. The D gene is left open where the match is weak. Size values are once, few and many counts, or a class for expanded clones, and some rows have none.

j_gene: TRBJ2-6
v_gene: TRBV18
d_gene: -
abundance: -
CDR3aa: CASSSTAASGANVLTF
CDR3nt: TGTGCCAGCTCAAGTACAGCGGCTTCTGGGGCCAACGTCCTGACTTTC

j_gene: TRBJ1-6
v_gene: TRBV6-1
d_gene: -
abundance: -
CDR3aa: CASSDRTNSPLHF
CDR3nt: TGTGCCAGCAGTGATCGTACGAATTCACCCCTCCACTTT

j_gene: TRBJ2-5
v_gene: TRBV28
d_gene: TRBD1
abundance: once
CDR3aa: CASSPPTGGFQETQYF
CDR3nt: TGTGCCAGCAGTCCGCCGACAGGGGGATTTCAAGAGACCCAGTACTTC

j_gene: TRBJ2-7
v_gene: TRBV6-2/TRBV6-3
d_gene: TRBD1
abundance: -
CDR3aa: CASSYRTGGSHEQYF
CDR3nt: TGTGCCAGCAGTTACAGGACAGGGGGCTCCCACGAGCAGTACTTC

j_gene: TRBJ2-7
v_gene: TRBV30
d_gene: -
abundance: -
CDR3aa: CAWSVRDSASYEQYF
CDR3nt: TGTGCCTGGAGTGTACGAGACTCTGCCTCCTACGAGCAGTACTTC

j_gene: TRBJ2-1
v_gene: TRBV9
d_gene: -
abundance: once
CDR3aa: CASSVGPGRFSDEQFF
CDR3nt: TGTGCCAGCAGCGTCGGCCCGGGACGGTTTTCTGATGAGCAGTTCTTC

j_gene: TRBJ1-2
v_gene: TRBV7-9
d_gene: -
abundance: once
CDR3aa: CASSFNRADYGYTF
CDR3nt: TGTGCCAGCAGCTTTAATAGGGCCGACTATGGCTACACCTTC

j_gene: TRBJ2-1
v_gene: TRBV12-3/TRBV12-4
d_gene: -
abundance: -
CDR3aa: CASSLGRSSYNEQFF
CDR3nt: TGTGCCAGCAGTTTAGGCAGGAGCTCCTACAATGAGCAGTTCTTC

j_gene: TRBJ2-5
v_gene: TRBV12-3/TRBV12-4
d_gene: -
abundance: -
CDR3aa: CASSPHLARETQYF
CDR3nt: TGTGCCAGCAGTCCCCACCTAGCGAGGGAGACCCAGTACTTC

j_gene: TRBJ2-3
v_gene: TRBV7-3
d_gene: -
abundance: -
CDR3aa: CASSPLTPPDTQYF
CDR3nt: TGTGCCAGCAGCCCCTTAACCCCCCCCGATACGCAGTATTTT

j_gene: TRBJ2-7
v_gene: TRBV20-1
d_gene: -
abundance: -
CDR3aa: CSSPGVQGHEQYF
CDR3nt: TGCAGTTCCCCCGGGGTTCAGGGGCACGAGCAGTACTTC

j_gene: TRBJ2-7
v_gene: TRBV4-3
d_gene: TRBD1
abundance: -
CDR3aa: CASSQKPGQGYLSSYEQYF
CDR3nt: TGCGCCAGCAGCCAAAAACCGGGACAGGGGTACCTTAGCTCCTACGAGCAGTACTTC

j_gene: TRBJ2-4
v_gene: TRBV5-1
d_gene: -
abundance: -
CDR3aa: CASSLDAGEGDIQYF
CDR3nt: TGCGCCAGCAGCTTGGATGCAGGGGAAGGAGACATTCAGTACTTC

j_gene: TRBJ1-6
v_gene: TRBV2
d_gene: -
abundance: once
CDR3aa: CASSEAPGNSPLHF
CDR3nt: TGTGCCAGCAGTGAAGCCCCAGGAAATTCACCCCTCCACTTT

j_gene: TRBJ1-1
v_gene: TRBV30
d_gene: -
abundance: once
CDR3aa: CAWTRIMNTEAFF
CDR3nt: TGTGCCTGGACTCGAATCATGAACACTGAAGCTTTCTTT

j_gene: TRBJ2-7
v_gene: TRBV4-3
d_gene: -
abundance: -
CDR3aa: CASSPGEGREQYF
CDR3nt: TGCGCCAGCAGTCCAGGTGAGGGGCGTGAGCAGTACTTC

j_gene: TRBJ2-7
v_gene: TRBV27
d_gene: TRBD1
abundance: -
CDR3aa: CASSPDRGPTSPRYF
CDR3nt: TGTGCCAGCAGTCCGGACAGGGGACCCACTTCCCCGCGGTACTTC

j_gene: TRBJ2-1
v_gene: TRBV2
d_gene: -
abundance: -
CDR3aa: CASSVNRRGSEQFF
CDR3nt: TGTGCCAGCAGTGTCAACAGGCGGGGTAGTGAGCAGTTCTTC

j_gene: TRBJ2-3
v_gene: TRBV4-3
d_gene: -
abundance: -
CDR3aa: CASSQTGHQDTQYF
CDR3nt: TGCGCCAGCAGCCAAACCGGGCATCAAGATACGCAGTATTTT

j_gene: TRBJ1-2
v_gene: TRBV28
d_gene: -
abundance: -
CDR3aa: CASSRIRNYGYTF
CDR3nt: TGTGCCAGCAGCCGTATTAGGAACTATGGCTACACCTTC

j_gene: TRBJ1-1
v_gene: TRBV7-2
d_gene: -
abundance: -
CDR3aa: CASTDKSRIKAFF
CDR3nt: TGTGCCAGCACGGACAAAAGTAGGATCAAAGCTTTCTTT

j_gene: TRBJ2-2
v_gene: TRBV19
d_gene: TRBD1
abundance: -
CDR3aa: CASSSGQGSTGELFF
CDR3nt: TGTGCCAGTAGCTCGGGACAGGGGTCTACCGGGGAGCTGTTTTTT

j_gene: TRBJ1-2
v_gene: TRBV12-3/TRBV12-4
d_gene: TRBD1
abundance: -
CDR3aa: CASRARDRALLYGYTF
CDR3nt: TGTGCCAGCAGGGCTCGGGACAGGGCCCTTCTTTATGGCTACACCTTC

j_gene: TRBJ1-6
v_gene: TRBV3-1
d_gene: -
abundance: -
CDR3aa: CASSQDPTTNSPLHF
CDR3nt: TGTGCCAGCAGCCAAGATCCCACAACCAATTCACCCCTCCACTTT

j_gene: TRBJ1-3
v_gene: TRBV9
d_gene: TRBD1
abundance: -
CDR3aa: CASSVRTGTGNTIYF
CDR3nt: TGTGCCAGCAGCGTAAGGACAGGGACAGGAAACACCATATATTTT

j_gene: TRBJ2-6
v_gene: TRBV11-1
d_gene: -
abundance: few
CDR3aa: CASSLSIRPSSSVLTF
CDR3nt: TGTGCCAGCAGCTTATCGATAAGACCGAGCTCTAGCGTCCTGACTTTC

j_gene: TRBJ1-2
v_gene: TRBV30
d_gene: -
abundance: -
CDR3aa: CAWSVTPPSYGYTF
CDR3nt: TGTGCCTGGAGTGTTACACCTCCGTCGTATGGCTACACCTTC

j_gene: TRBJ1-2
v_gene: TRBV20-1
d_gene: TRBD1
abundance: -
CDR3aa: CSAPLGQGNGGYTF
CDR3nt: TGCAGTGCTCCCTTAGGACAGGGGAATGGTGGCTACACCTTC

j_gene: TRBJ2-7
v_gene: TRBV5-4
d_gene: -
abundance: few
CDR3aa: CASSPGLTAYEQYF
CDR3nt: TGTGCCAGCAGCCCCGGACTGACCGCCTACGAGCAGTACTTC

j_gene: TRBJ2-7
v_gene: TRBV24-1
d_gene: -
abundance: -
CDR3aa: CATTNRVGTVYEQYF
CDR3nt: TGTGCCACCACCAACAGGGTTGGGACCGTCTACGAGCAGTACTTC

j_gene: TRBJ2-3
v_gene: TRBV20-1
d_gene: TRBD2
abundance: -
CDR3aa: CSVPHAGGGADTQYF
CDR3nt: TGCAGTGTACCGCACGCGGGGGGAGGTGCAGATACGCAGTATTTT

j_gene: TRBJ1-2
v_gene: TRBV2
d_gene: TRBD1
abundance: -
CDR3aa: CASTGQGPNYGYTF
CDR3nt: TGTGCCAGCACGGGACAGGGCCCCAACTATGGCTACACCTTC

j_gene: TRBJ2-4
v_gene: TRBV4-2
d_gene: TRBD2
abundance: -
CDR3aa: CASSQAAAGGWDIQYF
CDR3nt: TGTGCCAGCAGCCAAGCGGCCGCGGGGGGGTGGGACATTCAGTACTTC

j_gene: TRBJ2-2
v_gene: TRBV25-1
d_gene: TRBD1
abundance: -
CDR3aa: CASSEYGQGRTGELFF
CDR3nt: TGTGCCAGCAGTGAATACGGACAGGGCCGCACCGGGGAGCTGTTTTTT

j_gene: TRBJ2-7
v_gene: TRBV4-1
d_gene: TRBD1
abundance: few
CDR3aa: CASSRQRTGEQYF
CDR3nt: TGCGCCAGCAGCCGCCAAAGGACAGGGGAGCAGTACTTC

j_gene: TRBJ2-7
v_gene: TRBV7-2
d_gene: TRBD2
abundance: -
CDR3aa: CASSLRSGGHQGEQYF
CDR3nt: TGTGCCAGCAGCTTAAGGAGCGGGGGCCACCAGGGGGAGCAGTACTTC

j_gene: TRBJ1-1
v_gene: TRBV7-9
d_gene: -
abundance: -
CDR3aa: CASSPWGGRNTEAFF
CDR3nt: TGTGCCAGCAGCCCCTGGGGGGGGAGGAACACTGAAGCTTTCTTT

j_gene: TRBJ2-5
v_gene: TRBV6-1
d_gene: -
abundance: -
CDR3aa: CASSRNQETQYF
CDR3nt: TGTGCCAGCAGTCGCAATCAAGAGACCCAGTACTTC

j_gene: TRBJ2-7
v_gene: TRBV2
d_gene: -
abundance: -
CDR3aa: CASSEAVTGAYEQYF
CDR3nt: TGTGCCAGCAGTGAAGCTGTTACAGGAGCCTACGAGCAGTACTTC

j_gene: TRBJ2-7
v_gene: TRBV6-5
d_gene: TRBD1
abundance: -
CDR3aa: CASSYGTGYPNEQYF
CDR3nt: TGTGCCAGCAGTTACGGGACAGGGTATCCGAACGAGCAGTACTTC

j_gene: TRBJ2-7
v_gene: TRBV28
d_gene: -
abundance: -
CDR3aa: CASSQRRSVGYEQYF
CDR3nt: TGTGCCAGCAGTCAAAGACGCAGCGTAGGGTACGAGCAGTACTTC

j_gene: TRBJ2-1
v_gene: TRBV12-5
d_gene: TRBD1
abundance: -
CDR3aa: CASGLGTGKYNEQFF
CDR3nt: TGTGCTAGTGGTTTGGGGACAGGGAAGTACAATGAGCAGTTCTTC

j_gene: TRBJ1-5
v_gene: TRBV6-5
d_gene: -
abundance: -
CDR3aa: CASSYSATSNQPQHF
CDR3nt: TGTGCCAGCAGTTACTCGGCAACCAGCAATCAGCCCCAGCATTTT

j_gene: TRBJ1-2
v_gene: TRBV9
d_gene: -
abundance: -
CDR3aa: CASSVGTFNYGYTF
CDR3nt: TGTGCCAGCAGCGTAGGCACATTCAACTATGGCTACACCTTC

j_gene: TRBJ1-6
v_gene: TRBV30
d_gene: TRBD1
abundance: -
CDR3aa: CAWSAGQGSSPLHF
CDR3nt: TGTGCCTGGAGTGCGGGACAGGGAAGTTCACCCCTCCACTTT

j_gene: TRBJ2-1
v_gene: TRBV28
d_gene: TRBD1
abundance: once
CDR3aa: CASSLFGQGYNEQFF
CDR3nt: TGTGCCAGCAGTTTATTCGGACAGGGATACAATGAGCAGTTCTTC

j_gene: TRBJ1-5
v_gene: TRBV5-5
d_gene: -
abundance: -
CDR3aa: CASSSQWRSNQPQHF
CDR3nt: TGTGCCAGCAGCTCCCAGTGGCGTAGCAATCAGCCCCAGCATTTT

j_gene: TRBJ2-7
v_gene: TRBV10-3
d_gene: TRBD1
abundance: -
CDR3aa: CAIRGQGESYEQYF
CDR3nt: TGTGCCATCAGGGGACAGGGGGAGTCCTACGAGCAGTACTTC

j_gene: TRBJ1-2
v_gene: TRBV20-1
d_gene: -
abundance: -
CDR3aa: CSAWLSGQRTYGYTF
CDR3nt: TGCAGTGCCTGGCTCTCGGGTCAGCGCACTTATGGCTACACCTTC

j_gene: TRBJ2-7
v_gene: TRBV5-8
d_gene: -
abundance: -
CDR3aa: CASSWGVGGFYEQYF
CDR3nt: TGTGCCAGCAGCTGGGGGGTAGGGGGTTTCTACGAGCAGTACTTC